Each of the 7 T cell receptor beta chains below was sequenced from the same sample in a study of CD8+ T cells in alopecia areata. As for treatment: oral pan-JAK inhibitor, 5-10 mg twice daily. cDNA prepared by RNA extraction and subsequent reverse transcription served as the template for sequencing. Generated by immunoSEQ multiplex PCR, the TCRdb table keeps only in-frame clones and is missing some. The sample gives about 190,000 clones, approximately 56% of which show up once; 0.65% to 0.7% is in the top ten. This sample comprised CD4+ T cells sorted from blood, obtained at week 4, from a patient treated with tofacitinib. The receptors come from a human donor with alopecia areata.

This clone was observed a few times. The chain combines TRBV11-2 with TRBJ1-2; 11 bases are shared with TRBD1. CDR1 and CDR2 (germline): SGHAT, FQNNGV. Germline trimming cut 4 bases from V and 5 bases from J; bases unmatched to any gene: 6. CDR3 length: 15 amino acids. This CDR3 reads CASSSRTGGIYGYTF. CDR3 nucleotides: TGTGCCAGCAGCTCAAGGACAGGGGGCATATATGGCTACACCTTC.

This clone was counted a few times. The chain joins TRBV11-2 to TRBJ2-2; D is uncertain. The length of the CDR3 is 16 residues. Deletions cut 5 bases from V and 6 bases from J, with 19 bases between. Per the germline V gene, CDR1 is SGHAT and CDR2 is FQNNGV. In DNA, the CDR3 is TGTGCCAGCAGCCACGGACGGATCGGTGGGGCCGGGGAGCTGTTTTTT. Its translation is CASSHGRIGGAGELFF.

In DNA, the CDR3 is TGTGCCAGCAGGCGAGCTGCGGGGAGCGGGAGACCCTACGAGCAGTACTTC. Protein: CASRRAAGSGRPYEQYF. The genes are TRBV7-8 and TRBJ2-7, with TRBD2 matching over 8 bases. Germline V CDR1 and CDR2: SGHVS, FQNEAQ. After removal of 6 bases from V and 2 bases from J, the junction contained 15 bases not matched to a gene. The CDR3 covers 17 residues.

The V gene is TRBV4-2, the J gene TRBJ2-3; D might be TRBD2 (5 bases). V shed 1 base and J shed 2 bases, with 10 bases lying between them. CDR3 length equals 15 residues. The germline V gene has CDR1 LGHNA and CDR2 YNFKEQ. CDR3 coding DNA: TGTGCCAGCAGCCAAGGCGGGCTCCTCACAGATACGCAGTATTTT. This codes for CASSQGGLLTDTQYF.

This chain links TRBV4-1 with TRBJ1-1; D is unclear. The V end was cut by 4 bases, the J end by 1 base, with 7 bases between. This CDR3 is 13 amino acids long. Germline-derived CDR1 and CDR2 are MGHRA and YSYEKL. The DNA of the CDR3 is TGCGCCAGCAGCCGGCAACCGAACACTGAAGCTTTCTTT. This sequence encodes CASSRQPNTEAFF.

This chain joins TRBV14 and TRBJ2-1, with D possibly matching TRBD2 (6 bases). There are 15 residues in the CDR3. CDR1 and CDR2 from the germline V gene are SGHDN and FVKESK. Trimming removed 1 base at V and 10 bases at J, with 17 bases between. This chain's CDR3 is CASSQGVRSAGEQFF. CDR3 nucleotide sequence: TGTGCCAGCAGCCAAGGGGTCCGATCCGCGGGAGAGCAGTTCTTC.

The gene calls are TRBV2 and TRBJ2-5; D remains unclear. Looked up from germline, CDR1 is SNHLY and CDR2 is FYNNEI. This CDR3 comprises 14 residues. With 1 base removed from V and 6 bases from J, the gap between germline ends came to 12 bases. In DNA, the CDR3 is TGTGCCAGCAGTGAAGAGGGCAGTCCCAAGACCCAGTACTTC. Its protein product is CASSEEGSPKTQYF.